The 31 T cell receptor beta chains below all came from one sample that was sequenced in a study of cytomegalovirus exposure and HLA in healthy donors. Generated by immunoSEQ multiplex PCR, the TCRdb table keeps only in-frame clones and is missing some. The data hold approximately 70,000 clones, with 90% to 95% observed a single time. Material for sequencing was PBMCs. The origin of the receptors is a woman in her late teens or twenties in good health and CMV-seronegative.

The chain recombines TRBV5-1 with TRBJ2-1; 11 bases map to TRBD1. J was trimmed by 6 bases and V by 4 bases; bases with no gene match: 3. The CDR3 spans 14 residues. The germline V gene encodes CDR1 SGHRS and CDR2 YFSETQ. The CDR3 DNA sequence: TGCGCCAGCAGCACCGGGACAGGGGGCAATGAGCAGTTCTTC. Its protein is CASSTGTGGNEQFF.

The CDR3 spells CASSLGGQGWGTDTQYF. The CDR3 DNA reads TGTGCCAGCAGCTTAGGGGGACAGGGATGGGGCACAGATACGCAGTATTTT. The chain is built from TRBV13 and TRBJ2-3; 9 positions agree with TRBD1. CDR3 length: 17 residues. Trimming removed 0 bases from V and 1 base from J; junction bases left unmatched: 5. Germline V lookup: CDR1 PRHDT, CDR2 FYEKMQ (reference sequence).

The rearrangement links TRBV30 to TRBJ1-2; D not resolved. This CDR3 has 14 amino acids. CDR1 GTSNPN and CDR2 SVGIG come from the germline V gene (reference sequence). Between the trimmed V and J ends, which lost 4 bases and 2 bases, there was a span of 14 bases. The CDR3 here is CAWKSGLGNYGYTF. As DNA, the CDR3 is TGTGCCTGGAAGTCGGGGTTGGGGAACTATGGCTACACCTTC.

The rearrangement uses TRBV18 and TRBJ2-7, with D possibly being TRBD2 (6 bases). The CDR3 is made up of 15 amino acids. Trimming removed 2 bases from V and 0 bases from J, with 11 bases in between. The germline V gene encodes CDR1 KGHSH and CDR2 LQKENI. The CDR3 region is CASSPGAGSSYEQYF. DNA of the CDR3: TGTGCCAGCTCACCAGGCGCGGGGAGCTCCTACGAGCAGTACTTC.

The genes are TRBV4-1 and TRBJ2-7, with D tentatively TRBD2 (6 bases). The V and J ends lost 2 bases and 7 bases respectively, with 9 bases between them. Germline V gives CDR1 MGHRA, CDR2 YSYEKL. The CDR3 totals 12 residues. DNA for the CDR3: TGCGCCAGCAGCCAAATGGCGGGGGAGCAGTACTTC. Translated: CASSQMAGEQYF.

In nucleotides, the CDR3 is TGTGCCAGCAACGACAGACCGGGCACAGATACGCAGTATTTT. Amino acids: CASNDRPGTDTQYF. The chain is built from TRBV7-3 and TRBJ2-3; D might be TRBD1 (5 bases). CDR3 length: 14 amino acids. Trimming took 7 bases from V and 1 from J, leaving 12 bases between them. From germline, CDR1 is SGHTA and CDR2 FQGTGA.

The CDR3 here is CASSPPAGGTDTQYF. CDR3 sequence (DNA): TGCGCCAGCAGCCCCCCCGCGGGGGGCACAGATACGCAGTATTTT. V is TRBV5-1 and J is TRBJ2-3; TRBD2 matches at 7 bases. The V segment lost 4 bases and the J segment 1 base; nucleotides outside the gene matches: 6. There are 15 residues in the CDR3. The germline CDR1 and CDR2 sequences are SGHRS and YFSETQ.

The rearrangement uses TRBV7-9 and TRBJ2-1; D is undetermined. V lost 3 bases and J 4 bases, leaving 10 bases between the germline ends. This CDR3 spans 14 amino acids. Germline assignment: CDR1 SEHNR and CDR2 FQNEAQ (reference sequence). The CDR3 coding sequence is TGTGCCAGCAGCTTTGAAGCCGGGTACAATGAGCAGTTCTTC. It specifies CASSFEAGYNEQFF.

This clone was recorded once. The chain employs TRBV10-3 and TRBJ2-7, with 8 bases aligning to TRBD1. The length of the CDR3 is 14 residues. CDR1 is ENHRY, CDR2 SYGVKD, per germline. After removal of 4 bases from V and 6 bases from J, the junction contained 8 bases not matched to a gene. The CDR3 spells CAISADRETGEQYF. The CDR3 nucleotides read TGTGCCATCAGTGCGGACAGGGAGACGGGCGAGCAGTACTTC.

This chain connects TRBV30 to TRBJ2-2; 10 nucleotides match TRBD2. CDR1 and CDR2 from the germline V gene are GTSNPN and SVGIG (reference sequence). The CDR3 contains 14 residues. The J segment lost 4 bases and the V segment lost 1 base, leaving 0 bases of the junction unmatched. The CDR3 DNA is TGTGCCTGGAGTGGGACTAGCGGCACCGGGGAGCTGTTTTTT. It yields the protein CAWSGTSGTGELFF.

The chain uses TRBV27 and TRBJ1-2; D not resolved. This CDR3 has 14 amino acids. With 3 bases removed from V and 8 bases from J, the gap between germline ends came to 16 bases. In germline, CDR1 is MNHEY, CDR2 SMNVEV (reference sequence). CDR3 coding DNA: TGTGCCAGCAGTTTTCGGGTCTTGGATGGGGGCTACACCTTC. It translates to CASSFRVLDGGYTF.

V gene TRBV5-8 combines with J gene TRBJ2-7; 9 bases are shared with TRBD1. V shed 4 bases and J 4 bases; nucleotides not matched to a gene: 18. The germline V gene encodes CDR1 SGHTS and CDR2 YDEGEE. This CDR3 has 18 amino acids. CDR3 in amino acids: CASSPTRGQGTWGYEQYF. The CDR3 bases are TGTGCCAGCAGCCCTACCCGGGGACAGGGAACTTGGGGGTACGAGCAGTACTTC.

The V call is TRBV4-3, the J call TRBJ2-7, with a weak D call TRBD1 (5 bases). Trimming took 0 bases from V and 5 from J, leaving 11 bases between them. The CDR3 consists of 14 residues. Germline assignment: CDR1 LGHNA and CDR2 YSLEER. Here the CDR3 reads CASSQDQGADEQYF. The CDR3 DNA is TGCGCCAGCAGCCAAGACCAGGGCGCCGACGAGCAGTACTTC.

The rearrangement joins TRBV11-2 to TRBJ1-1; tentative D call: TRBD1 (6 bases). Trimming took 4 bases from V and 5 from J, leaving 14 bases between them. The CDR3 sequence is 14 residues long. CDR1 is SGHAT and CDR2 is FQNNGV in the germline V gene. For the CDR3, the DNA is TGTGCCAGCAGCTCACAGGGTGGTGGGACTGAAGCTTTCTTT. The encoded protein is CASSSQGGGTEAFF.

The CDR3 here is CASSLGRGEQPQHF. In DNA form, the CDR3 reads TGTGCCAGTAGTCTCGGCCGGGGTGAGCAGCCCCAGCATTTT. The chain is built from TRBV19 and TRBJ1-5; D call uncertain. V dropped 5 bases and J dropped 7 bases, with 15 bases sitting between them. The length of the CDR3 is 14 residues. The germline V gene encodes CDR1 LNHDA and CDR2 SQIVND (reference sequence).

This chain uses TRBV10-3 with TRBJ2-7; TRBD1 matches at 10 bases. Germline V lookup: CDR1 ENHRY, CDR2 SYGVKD. Unmatched junction bases numbered 5, after V lost 4 bases and J lost 2 bases. The CDR3 is 15 amino acids. The CDR3 coding sequence is TGTGCCATCAGTGTGGGACAGGGGCTCACCTACGAGCAGTACTTC. It specifies CAISVGQGLTYEQYF.

Written as DNA, the CDR3 is TGTGCCTGGAACCGGGGTTCACCCCTCCACTTT. This translates into CAWNRGSPLHF. V and J are TRBV30 and TRBJ1-6; D uncertain. Germline CDR1 reads GTSNPN; CDR2 reads SVGIG (reference sequence). The CDR3 runs 11 residues. Trimming cost V 4 bases and J 9 bases, with 7 bases left between them. Full variable domain (outside the CDR3, taken from reference TRBV30 and TRBJ1-6): SQTIHQWPATLVQPVGSPLSLECTVEGTSNPNLYWYRQAAGRGLQLLFYSVGIGQISSEVPQNLSASRPQDRQFILSSKKLLLSDSGFYLCAWNRGSPLHFGNGTRLTVT.

This chain joins TRBV27 and TRBJ2-2; 7 bases align to TRBD1. CDR3 length: 15 amino acids. Germline CDR1 reads MNHEY; CDR2 reads SMNVEV (reference sequence). V was pared by 3 bases and J by 6 bases, with 7 bases of the junction left unmatched. This chain's CDR3 is CASSFDRVGAGELFF. The CDR3 DNA reads as TGTGCCAGCAGTTTCGACAGGGTGGGGGCCGGGGAGCTGTTTTTT.

V usage is TRBV9 and J usage is TRBJ2-5, with TRBD1 identical over 8 bases. Trimming removed 4 bases from V and 6 bases from J; junction bases left unmatched: 11. CDR3 length equals 15 residues. CDR1 and CDR2 from the germline V gene are SGDLS and YYNGEE. The CDR3 DNA follows: TGTGCCAGCAGCCCACCCGGACAGGGATTACAGACCCAGTACTTC. Translation gives CASSPPGQGLQTQYF.

This rearrangement joins TRBV5-4 to TRBJ1-2, with D maybe TRBD1 (5 bases). The length of the CDR3 is 14 residues. CDR1 and CDR2 from the germline V gene are SGHNT and YYREEE (reference sequence). V was clipped by 0 bases and J by 5 bases, with 11 bases between them. The CDR3 DNA is TGTGCCAGCAGCTTGGTACAGGACCTGTATGGCTACACCTTC. Translation gives CASSLVQDLYGYTF.

The chain is built from TRBV10-1 and TRBJ2-3; D unresolved. The germline V and J ends were trimmed by 2 bases and 0 bases, with 9 bases remaining between them. The length of the CDR3 is 15 residues. Germline V lookup: CDR1 WNHNN, CDR2 SYGVQD (reference sequence). As DNA, the CDR3 is TGCGCCAGCAGTGAGCGAGTCCGTAGCACAGATACGCAGTATTTT. This gives the protein CASSERVRSTDTQYF.

This chain connects TRBV28 to TRBJ2-3; 9 bases are a match to TRBD2. Germline trimming cut 6 bases from V and 4 bases from J; bases unmatched to any gene: 11. The CDR3 extends over 16 amino acids. The germline V gene has CDR1 MDHEN and CDR2 SYDVKM. The CDR3 DNA sequence: TGTGCCAGCAGCTCCCCAGCGGGGGGCTTGGCAGATACGCAGTATTTT. This encodes CASSSPAGGLADTQYF.

This rearrangement joins TRBV10-3 to TRBJ2-5, with a weak D call TRBD1 (6 bases). The V gene's germline CDR1 is ENHRY and CDR2 SYGVKD. V gave up 0 bases and J gave up 5 bases, with 10 bases separating them. The CDR3 contains 14 residues. This chain's CDR3 is CAISESPGVETQYF. The CDR3 DNA is TGTGCCATCAGTGAGTCTCCAGGGGTGGAGACCCAGTACTTC.

The genes are TRBV25-1 and TRBJ2-7, with TRBD1 matching over 10 bases. The CDR3 covers 16 residues. V was pared by 3 bases and J by 0 bases, with 5 bases of the junction left unmatched. Germline CDR1 reads MGHDK; CDR2 reads SYGVNS. CDR3 residues: CASSDLDRGSSYEQYF. The CDR3 DNA sequence: TGTGCCAGCAGTGATCTGGACAGGGGGTCCTCCTACGAGCAGTACTTC.

This rearrangement joins TRBV7-9 to TRBJ2-5; TRBD2 might be the D (6 bases). Trimming left V 5 bases short and J 1 base short, with 14 bases between. The CDR3 is made up of 15 amino acids. Germline lookup yields CDR1 SEHNR and CDR2 FQNEAQ (reference sequence). The CDR3 spells CASSLGTSSQETQYF. CDR3 coding DNA: TGTGCCAGCAGCCTGGGCACTAGCTCCCAAGAGACCCAGTACTTC. The variable domain in full, completed from reference TRBV7-9 and TRBJ2-5, reads DTGVSQNPRHKITKRGQNVTFRCDPISEHNRLYWYRQTLGQGPEFLTYFQNEAQLEKSRLLSDRFSAERPKGSFSTLEIQRTEQGDSAMYLCASSLGTSSQETQYFGPGTRLLVL.

The chain recombines TRBV21-1 with TRBJ1-5; the D call TRBD1 from the table was never checked on the DNA. TRBV21-1 is noted as a pseudogene. The CDR3 loop spans 14 amino acids. CDR3: CAITKQGSNQPQHF. CDR3 bases: TGTGCCATTACTAAACAGGGGAGCAATCAGCCCCAGCATTTT.

The chain carries TRBV5-1 and TRBJ1-4; D is unresolved. V was trimmed by 0 bases and J by 7 bases, leaving 7 bases between them. This CDR3 spans 13 amino acids. Germline-derived CDR1 and CDR2 are SGHRS and YFSETQ. The CDR3 DNA reads TGCGCCAGCAGCTTGGTGAGGCGTGAAAAACTGTTTTTT. Encoded protein: CASSLVRREKLFF.

The J gene is TRBJ2-1, the V gene TRBV29-1, with 9 bases matching TRBD2. The CDR3 extends over 15 amino acids. Germline V CDR1 and CDR2: SQVTM, ANQGSEA. Trimming took 3 bases from V and 1 from J; bases not matched to a gene: 4. Written as DNA, the CDR3 is TGCAGCGTTGAGGGCGGGGGGGGTTCCTACAATGAGCAGTTCTTC. This gives the protein CSVEGGGGSYNEQFF.

The chain has TRBV28 and TRBJ1-5; 8 nucleotides line up with TRBD1. V shed 7 bases, J shed 7 bases, and the junction held 9 bases outside the gene matches. CDR3 size: 14 residues. CDR1 MDHEN and CDR2 SYDVKM come from the germline V gene. CDR3 nucleotide sequence: TGTGCCAGCACCCGGACAGGGTTGAGGCAGCCCCAGCATTTT. It codes for CASTRTGLRQPQHF.

V usage is TRBV29-1 and J usage is TRBJ2-1, with a tentative D call TRBD1 (6 bases). The CDR3 spans 13 residues. Germline-derived CDR1 and CDR2 are SQVTM and ANQGSEA. V lost 4 bases and J 7 bases, leaving 14 bases between the germline ends. The CDR3: CSVGLGAGNEQFF. CDR3 sequence (DNA): TGCAGCGTTGGTCTGGGGGCCGGTAATGAGCAGTTCTTC.

The CDR3 DNA sequence: TGTGCCATCAAGTCCCAGCGGGAAGAGGTAGATACGCAGTATTTT. The encoded protein is CAIKSQREEVDTQYF. The chain uses TRBV10-3 and TRBJ2-3, with 7 bases matching TRBD2. This CDR3 region has 15 residues. Germline CDR1 reads ENHRY; CDR2 reads SYGVKD. Trimming took 7 bases from V and 5 from J; bases not matched to a gene: 12.